Shown below are 5 T cell receptor beta chains from a single sample sequenced in a study of regulatory T cells in long-lasting Graves disease. The TCR beta library used iRepertoire HTBI primers with Arm-PCR amplification of CDR3. Each CDR3 protein is one row after TCRdb ran MiXCR on the multiplex PCR reads. The sample comprises about 620,000 distinct CDR3 sequences, less than 20% of which are singletons, and approximately 18% rests with the top ten. Time point here: newly diagnosed GD, antithyroid drugs for less than 3 months. The TCR library was made from RNA extracted from PBMCs. This same sample was also taken into another study, of T cells in Graves' hyperthyroidism and ophthalmopathy.

Sequenced material: peripheral blood mononuclear cells (PBMCs), taken at new diagnosis, from a patient treated with antithyroid drugs. Receptor source: a woman between 25 and 40 years old with Graves disease.

This rearrangement joins TRBV14 to TRBJ2-7; no firm D call. The germline V and J ends were trimmed by 0 bases and 9 bases, with 9 bases remaining between them. CDR3 size: 12 residues. CDR1 is SGHDN, CDR2 FVKESK, per germline. CDR3 amino acids: CASSQDRLRQYF. The CDR3 DNA reads TGTGCCAGCAGCCAAGATCGGCTAAGGCAGTACTTC.

This chain links TRBV6-1 with TRBJ1-5; D ambiguous. This CDR3 has 13 amino acids. V was shortened by 6 bases and J by 9 bases, with 15 bases between the two germline ends. CDR1 is MNHNS and CDR2 is SASEGT in the germline V gene. The CDR3 bases are TGTGCCAGCAGGGCAGTTCTTGGCGGGCCCCAGCATTTT. Its protein product is CASRAVLGGPQHF.

This clonotype was counted between two and nine times. V usage is TRBV11-2 and J usage is TRBJ2-7; D might be TRBD2 (6 bases). The germline V gene encodes CDR1 SGHAT and CDR2 FQNNGV. The CDR3 extends over 14 amino acids. V was trimmed by 9 bases and J by 0 bases, leaving 15 bases between them. In DNA, the CDR3 is TGTGCCAGTACGGGGAGGACTACCTCCTACGAGCAGTACTTC. It yields the protein CASTGRTTSYEQYF. Full variable domain (remainder filled in from reference TRBV11-2 and TRBJ2-7): EAGVAQSPRYKIIEKRQSVAFWCNPISGHATLYWYQQILGQGPKLLIQFQNNGVVDDSQLPKDRFSAERLKGVDSTLKIQPAKLEDSAVYLCASTGRTTSYEQYFGPGTRLTVT.

This clonotype was found many times. The chain joins TRBV6-1 to TRBJ2-4; TRBD2 might be the D (7 bases). The germline V and J ends were trimmed by 5 bases and 0 bases, with 14 bases remaining between them. The CDR3 totals 16 residues. Germline CDR1 MNHNS, CDR2 SASEGT. CDR3 coding DNA: TGTGCCAGCAGTCCAACGGGGGGCCTAGCCAAAAACATTCAGTACTTC. Its translation is CASSPTGGLAKNIQYF.

This clonotype was counted many times. The chain employs TRBV7-8 and TRBJ2-4; a possible D gene is TRBD1 (6 bases). The length of the CDR3 is 13 residues. Trimming shortened V by 5 bases and J by 6 bases, and 11 bases separated the two germline ends. Germline V CDR1 and CDR2: SGHVS, FQNEAQ. CDR3 nucleotide sequence: TGTGCCAGCAGCCCTACAGGGATAAACATTCAGTACTTC. Residues: CASSPTGINIQYF.